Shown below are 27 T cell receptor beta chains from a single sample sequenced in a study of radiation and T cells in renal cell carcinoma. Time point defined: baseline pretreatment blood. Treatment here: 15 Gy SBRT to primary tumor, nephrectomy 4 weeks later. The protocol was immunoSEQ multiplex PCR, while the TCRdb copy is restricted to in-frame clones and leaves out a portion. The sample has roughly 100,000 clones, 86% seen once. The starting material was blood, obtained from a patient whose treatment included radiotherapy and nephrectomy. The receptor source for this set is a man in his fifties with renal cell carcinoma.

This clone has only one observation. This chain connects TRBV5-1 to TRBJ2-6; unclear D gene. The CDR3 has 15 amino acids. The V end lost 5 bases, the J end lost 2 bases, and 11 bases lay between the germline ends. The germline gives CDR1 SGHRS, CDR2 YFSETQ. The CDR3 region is CASRLGVAGANVLTF. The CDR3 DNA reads TGCGCCAGCAGACTCGGAGTAGCTGGGGCCAACGTCCTGACTTTC.

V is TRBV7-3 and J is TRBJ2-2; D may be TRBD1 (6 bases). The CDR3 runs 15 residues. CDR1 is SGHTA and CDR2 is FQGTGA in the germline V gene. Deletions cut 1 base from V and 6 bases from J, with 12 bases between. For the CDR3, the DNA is TGTGCCAGCAGCTTAAGACAGGCGGGCGCCGGGGAGCTGTTTTTT. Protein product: CASSLRQAGAGELFF.

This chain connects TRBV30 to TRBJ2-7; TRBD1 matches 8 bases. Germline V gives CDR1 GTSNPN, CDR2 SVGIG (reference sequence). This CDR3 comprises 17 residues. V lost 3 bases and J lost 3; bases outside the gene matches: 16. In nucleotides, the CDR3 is TGTGCCTGGAGGGACAGGGAAAAGCCTGGCTTGAACTACGAGCAGTACTTC. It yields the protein CAWRDREKPGLNYEQYF.

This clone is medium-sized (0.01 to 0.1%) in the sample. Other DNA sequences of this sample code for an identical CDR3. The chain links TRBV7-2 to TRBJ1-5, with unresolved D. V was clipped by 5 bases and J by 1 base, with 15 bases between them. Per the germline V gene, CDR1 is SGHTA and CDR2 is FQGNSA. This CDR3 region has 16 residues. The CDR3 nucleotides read TGTGCCAGCAGCCCAGGCGGGCTAAGGAGCAATCAGCCCCAGCATTTT. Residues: CASSPGGLRSNQPQHF.

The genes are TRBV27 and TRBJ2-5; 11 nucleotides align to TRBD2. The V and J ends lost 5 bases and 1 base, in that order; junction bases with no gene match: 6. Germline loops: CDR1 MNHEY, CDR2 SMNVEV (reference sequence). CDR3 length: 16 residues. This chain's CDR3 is CASSRLAGTGQETQYF. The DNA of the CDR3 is TGTGCCAGCAGTCGACTAGCGGGAACGGGCCAAGAGACCCAGTACTTC.

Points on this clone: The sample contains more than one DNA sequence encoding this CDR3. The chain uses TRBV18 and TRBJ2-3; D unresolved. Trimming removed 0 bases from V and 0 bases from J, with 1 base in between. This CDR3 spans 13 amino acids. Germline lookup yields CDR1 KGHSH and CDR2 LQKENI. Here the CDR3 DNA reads TGTGCCAGCTCACCACCGAGCACAGATACGCAGTATTTT. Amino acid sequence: CASSPPSTDTQYF.

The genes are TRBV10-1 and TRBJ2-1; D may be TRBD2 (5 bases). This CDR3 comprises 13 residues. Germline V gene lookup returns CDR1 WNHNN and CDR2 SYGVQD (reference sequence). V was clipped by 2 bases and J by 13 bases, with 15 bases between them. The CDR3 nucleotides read TGCGCCAGCAGTGAGATCGCGTCCGGACTTCAGTTCTTC. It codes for CASSEIASGLQFF.

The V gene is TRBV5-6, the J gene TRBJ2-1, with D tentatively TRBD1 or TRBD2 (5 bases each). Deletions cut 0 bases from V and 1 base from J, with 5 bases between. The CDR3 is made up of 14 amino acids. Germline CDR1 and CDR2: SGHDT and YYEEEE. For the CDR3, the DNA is TGTGCCAGCAGCTTGGGGGGGTCCTACAATGAGCAGTTCTTC. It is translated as CASSLGGSYNEQFF.

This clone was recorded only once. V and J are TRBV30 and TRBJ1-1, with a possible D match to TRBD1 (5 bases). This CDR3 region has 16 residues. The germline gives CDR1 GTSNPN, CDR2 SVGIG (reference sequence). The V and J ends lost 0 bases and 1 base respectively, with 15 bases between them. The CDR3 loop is CAWSVFYAGGNTEAFF. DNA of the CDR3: TGTGCCTGGAGTGTTTTCTATGCCGGGGGGAACACTGAAGCTTTCTTT.

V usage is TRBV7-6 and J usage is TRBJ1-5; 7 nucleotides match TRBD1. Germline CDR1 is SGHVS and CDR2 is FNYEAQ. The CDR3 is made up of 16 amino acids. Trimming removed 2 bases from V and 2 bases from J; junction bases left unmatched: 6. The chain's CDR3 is CASSLRPGGGNQPQHF. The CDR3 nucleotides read TGTGCCAGCAGCTTAAGGCCAGGGGGTGGCAATCAGCCCCAGCATTTT.

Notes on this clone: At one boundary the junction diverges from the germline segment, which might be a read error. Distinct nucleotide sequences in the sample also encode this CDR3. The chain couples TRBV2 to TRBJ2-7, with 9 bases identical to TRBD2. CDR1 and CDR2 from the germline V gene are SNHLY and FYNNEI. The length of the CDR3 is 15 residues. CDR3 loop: CASNAGGANGYEQYF. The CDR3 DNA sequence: TGCGCCAGCAACGCGGGGGGGGCTAACGGCTACGAGCAGTACTTC.

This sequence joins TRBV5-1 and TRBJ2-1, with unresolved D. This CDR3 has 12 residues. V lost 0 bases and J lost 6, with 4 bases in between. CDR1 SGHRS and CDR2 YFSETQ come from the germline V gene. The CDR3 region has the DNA TGCGCCAGCAGCTTGGGAGTCAATGAGCAGTTCTTC. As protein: CASSLGVNEQFF.

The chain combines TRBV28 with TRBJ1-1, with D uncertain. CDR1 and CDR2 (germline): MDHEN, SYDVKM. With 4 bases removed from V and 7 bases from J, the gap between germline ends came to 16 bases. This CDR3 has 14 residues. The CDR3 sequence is CASSSVFPPGEAFF. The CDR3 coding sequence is TGTGCCAGCAGTTCCGTCTTCCCCCCAGGTGAAGCTTTCTTT.

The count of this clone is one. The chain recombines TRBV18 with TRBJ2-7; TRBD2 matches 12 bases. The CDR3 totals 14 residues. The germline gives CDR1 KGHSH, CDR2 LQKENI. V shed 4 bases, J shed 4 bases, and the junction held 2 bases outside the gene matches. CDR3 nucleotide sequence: TGTGCCAGCTCACAGACTAGCGGGAGTTACGAGCAGTACTTC. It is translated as CASSQTSGSYEQYF.

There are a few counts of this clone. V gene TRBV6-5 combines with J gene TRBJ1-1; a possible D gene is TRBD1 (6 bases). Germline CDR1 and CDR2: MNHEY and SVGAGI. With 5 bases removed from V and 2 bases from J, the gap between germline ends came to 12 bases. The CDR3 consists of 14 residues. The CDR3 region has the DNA TGTGCCAGCAGTGACGGGGACACTAACACTGAAGCTTTCTTT. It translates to CASSDGDTNTEAFF.

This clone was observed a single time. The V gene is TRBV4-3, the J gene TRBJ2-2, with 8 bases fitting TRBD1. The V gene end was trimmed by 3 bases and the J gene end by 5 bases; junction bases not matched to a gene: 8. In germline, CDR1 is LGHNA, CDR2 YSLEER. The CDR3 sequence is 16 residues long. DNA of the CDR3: TGCGCCAGCAGCCAGTTACAGGGGGTGCGAACCGGGGAGCTGTTTTTT. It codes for CASSQLQGVRTGELFF.

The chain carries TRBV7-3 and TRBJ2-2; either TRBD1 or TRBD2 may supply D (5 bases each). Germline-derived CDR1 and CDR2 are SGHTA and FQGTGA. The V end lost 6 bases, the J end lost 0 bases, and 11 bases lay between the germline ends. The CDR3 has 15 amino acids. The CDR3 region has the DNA TGTGCCAGCAGACGGGACGGCGCGAACACCGGGGAGCTGTTTTTT. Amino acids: CASRRDGANTGELFF. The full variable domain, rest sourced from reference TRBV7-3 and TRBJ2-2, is GAGVSQTPSNKVTEKGKYVELRCDPISGHTALYWYRQSLGQGPEFLIYFQGTGAADDSGLPNDRFFAVRPEGSVSTLKIQRTERGDSAVYLCASRRDGANTGELFFGEGSRLTVL.

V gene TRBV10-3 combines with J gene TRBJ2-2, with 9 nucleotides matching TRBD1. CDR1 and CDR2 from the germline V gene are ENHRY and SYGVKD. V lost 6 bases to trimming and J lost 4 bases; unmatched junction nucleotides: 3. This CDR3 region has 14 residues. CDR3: CAIRGQGSTGELFF. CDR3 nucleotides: TGTGCCATCAGGGGACAGGGAAGCACCGGGGAGCTGTTTTTT.

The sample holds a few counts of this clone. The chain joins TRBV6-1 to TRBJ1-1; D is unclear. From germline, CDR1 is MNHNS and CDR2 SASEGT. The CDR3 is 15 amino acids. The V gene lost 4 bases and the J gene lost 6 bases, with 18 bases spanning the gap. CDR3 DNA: TGTGCCAGCAGTGTGTCTTTAGGGAGCCTAGCTGAAGCTTTCTTT. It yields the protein CASSVSLGSLAEAFF.

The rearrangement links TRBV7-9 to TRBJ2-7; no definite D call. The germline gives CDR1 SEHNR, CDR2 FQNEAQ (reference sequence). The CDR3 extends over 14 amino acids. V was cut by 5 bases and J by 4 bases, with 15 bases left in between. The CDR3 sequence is CASSPAWGGYEQYF. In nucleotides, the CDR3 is TGTGCCAGCAGCCCGGCCTGGGGTGGGTACGAGCAGTACTTC.

The DNA of the CDR3 is TGTGCCATCAGTGAGAATTCGGGACAGGGATTGGTTGAGCAGTTCTTC. Its protein is CAISENSGQGLVEQFF. The chain links TRBV10-3 to TRBJ2-1; 9 bases fit TRBD1. Germline loops: CDR1 ENHRY, CDR2 SYGVKD. The trim removed 2 bases at V and 9 bases at J, leaving 11 bases unmatched. The CDR3 runs 16 residues.

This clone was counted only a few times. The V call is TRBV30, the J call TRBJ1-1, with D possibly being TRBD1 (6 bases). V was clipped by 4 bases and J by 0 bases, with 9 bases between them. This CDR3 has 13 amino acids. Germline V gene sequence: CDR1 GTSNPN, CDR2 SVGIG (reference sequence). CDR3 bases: TGTGCCTGGAACAGGGCCATGAACACTGAAGCTTTCTTT. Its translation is CAWNRAMNTEAFF.

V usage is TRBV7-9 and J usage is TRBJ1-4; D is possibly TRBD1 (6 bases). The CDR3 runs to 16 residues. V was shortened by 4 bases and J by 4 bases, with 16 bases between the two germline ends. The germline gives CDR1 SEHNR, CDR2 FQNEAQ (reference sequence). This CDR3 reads CASSYPRGGSNEKLFF. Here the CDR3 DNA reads TGTGCCAGCAGCTACCCGAGAGGGGGAAGTAATGAAAAACTGTTTTTT.

DNA for the CDR3: TGTGCCATCAGTGTATCGGACGGAAGCACAGATACGCAGTATTTT. This encodes CAISVSDGSTDTQYF. The chain carries TRBV10-3 and TRBJ2-3; D unclear. This CDR3 comprises 15 residues. V lost 4 bases, J lost 0 bases, and 11 bases lay in between. In germline, CDR1 is ENHRY, CDR2 SYGVKD.

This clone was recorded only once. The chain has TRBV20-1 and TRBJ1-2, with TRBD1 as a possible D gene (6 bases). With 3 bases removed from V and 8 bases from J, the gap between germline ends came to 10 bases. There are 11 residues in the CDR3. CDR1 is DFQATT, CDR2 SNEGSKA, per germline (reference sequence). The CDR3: CSASRGAGYTF. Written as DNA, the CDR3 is TGCAGTGCTAGCCGGGGGGCCGGCTACACCTTC.

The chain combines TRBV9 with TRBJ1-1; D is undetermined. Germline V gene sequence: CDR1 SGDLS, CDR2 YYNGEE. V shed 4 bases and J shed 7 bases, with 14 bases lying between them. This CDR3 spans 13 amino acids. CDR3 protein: CASSSGTANEAFF. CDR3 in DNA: TGTGCCAGCAGCTCCGGAACAGCGAATGAAGCTTTCTTT.

The CDR3 coding sequence is TGTGCCAGCAGCCAACTAGCGGGGCCCTACGAGCAGTACTTC. Its translation: CASSQLAGPYEQYF. The V gene is TRBV7-9, the J gene TRBJ2-7; 10 bases align to TRBD2. The germline CDR1 and CDR2 sequences are SEHNR and FQNEAQ (reference sequence). The CDR3 has 14 amino acids. Trimming cost V 5 bases and J 2 bases; bases outside gene matches: 3.